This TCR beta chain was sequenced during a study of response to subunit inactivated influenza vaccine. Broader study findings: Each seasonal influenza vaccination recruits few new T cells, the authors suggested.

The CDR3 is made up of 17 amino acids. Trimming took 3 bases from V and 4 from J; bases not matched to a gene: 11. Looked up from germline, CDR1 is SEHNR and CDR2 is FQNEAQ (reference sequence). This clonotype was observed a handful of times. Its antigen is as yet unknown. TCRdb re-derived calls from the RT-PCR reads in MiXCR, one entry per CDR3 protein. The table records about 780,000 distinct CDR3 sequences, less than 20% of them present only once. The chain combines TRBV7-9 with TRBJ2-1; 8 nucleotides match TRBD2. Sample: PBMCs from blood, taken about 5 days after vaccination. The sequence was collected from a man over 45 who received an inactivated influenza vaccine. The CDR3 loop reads CASSFTWSGGTYNEQFF. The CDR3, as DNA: TGTGCCAGCAGCTTTACATGGTCGGGAGGGACTTACAATGAGCAGTTCTTC.